Listed here are 2 T cell receptor beta chains from one sample, sequenced in a study of blood T cell repertoires in COVID-19. Using immunoSEQ multiplex PCR, the repertoire was profiled, and TCRdb retains in-frame clones only, with some absent. The sample has about 32,000 clones, roughly 87% seen once. The specimen sequenced was peripheral blood. These receptors all come from an older man with active or convalescent COVID-19.

The CDR3 is CASRTNPSGTGTGELFF. The CDR3 DNA is TGTGCCAGCCGAACAAACCCGAGCGGGACGGGCACCGGGGAGCTGTTTTTT. This chain connects TRBV6-4 to TRBJ2-2, with 7 bases aligning to TRBD2. Germline CDR1 is MRHNA and CDR2 is SNTAGT. The CDR3 is made up of 17 amino acids. V gave up 8 bases and J gave up 4 bases; unmatched junction bases: 16.

This clone was picked up one time. The chain couples TRBV7-2 to TRBJ1-3; 7 bases are a match to TRBD1. Trimming cost V 5 bases and J 0 bases; bases outside gene matches: 7. Germline V CDR1 and CDR2: SGHTA, FQGNSA. The CDR3 consists of 16 residues. The CDR3 region is CASSLTGALSGNTIYF. CDR3 DNA: TGTGCCAGCAGCCTCACAGGGGCCCTCTCTGGAAACACCATATATTTT.